The 14 T cell receptor beta chains reported below all come from one sample, sequenced in a study of blood T cells in healthy people across ages. With a J-beta primer mix and a sample-barcoded 5' primer, a second PCR ran about 7 to 12 cycles. MiXCR, run by TCRdb on the 5' RACE reads, gives a single entry per CDR3 protein. The sample holds about 680,000 distinct CDR3 sequences; approximately 49% are singletons and the top ten take 30% to 40%. The sequenced sample was blood. The receptor source for this set is a woman aged 60-75 years in good health.

This chain links TRBV18 with TRBJ2-7; D might be TRBD1 (6 bases). Germline V lookup: CDR1 KGHSH, CDR2 LQKENI. Trimming removed 3 bases from V and 0 bases from J, with 15 bases in between. CDR3 length: 16 residues. The CDR3 loop is CASSPQPTGTSYEQYF. CDR3 in DNA: TGTGCCAGCTCACCCCAGCCAACAGGGACCTCCTACGAGCAGTACTTC. The full variable domain, in which reference TRBV18 and TRBJ2-7 provide the parts outside the CDR3, is NAGVMQNPRHLVRRRGQEARLRCSPMKGHSHVYWYRQLPEEGLKFMVYLQKENIIDESGMPKERFSAEFPKEGPSILRIQQVVRGDSAAYFCASSPQPTGTSYEQYFGPGTRLTVT.

This clonotype was detected only a few times. The rearrangement links TRBV12-3 or TRBV12-4 to TRBJ2-7; 11 bases agree with TRBD2. The CDR3 is made up of 12 amino acids. Losses at the gene ends were 5 bases for V and 12 bases for J; bases not matched to a gene: 6. Here the CDR3 reads CASSATSGSMYF. The CDR3 DNA is TGTGCCAGCAGTGCAACTAGCGGGAGTATGTACTTC.

This chain links TRBV7-3 with TRBJ2-7; weak D call: TRBD1 (6 bases). V was clipped by 5 bases and J by 12 bases, with 20 bases between them. Per germline, CDR1 SGHTA and CDR2 FQGTGA. The CDR3 is 13 residues long. CDR3 sequence reads: CASSQQSGHPPYF. The DNA of the CDR3 is TGTGCCAGCAGCCAGCAATCGGGACACCCCCCGTACTTC.

The rearrangement links TRBV27 to TRBJ1-2; D perhaps matches TRBD1 (6 bases). The CDR3 contains 15 residues. Germline V gives CDR1 MNHEY, CDR2 SMNVEV (reference sequence). V lost 5 bases, J lost 6 bases, and 19 bases lay in between. CDR3 sequence: CASSKQTGRLDGYTF. In DNA, the CDR3 is TGTGCCAGCAGTAAACAGACAGGCCGGCTTGATGGCTACACCTTC.

As regards this clonotype: Sequence at one end of the junction differs from germline and may be a read error. This chain joins TRBV7-9 and TRBJ1-4; TRBD1 might be the D (5 bases). This CDR3 is built from 16 residues. Germline V CDR1 and CDR2: SEHNR, FQNEAQ (reference sequence). In DNA, the CDR3 is TGTGCCAGCAGCTTACAGGGTTATGCAACTAGTGAAAAACTGTTTTTT. This translates into CASSLQGYATSEKLFF.

There are a few counts of this clonotype. The CDR3 DNA reads TGTGCCAGCAGACCCGGGACTAGCGGGAGAGGGGGTGAGCAGTTCTTC. Translating it yields CASRPGTSGRGGEQFF. The chain employs TRBV27 and TRBJ2-1; 14 positions match TRBD2. The germline V gene has CDR1 MNHEY and CDR2 SMNVEV (reference sequence). This CDR3 region has 16 residues. V lost 6 bases and J lost 9; bases outside the gene matches: 10.

This clonotype was detected once. The rearrangement uses TRBV4-2 and TRBJ1-2, with TRBD1 matching over 10 bases. Germline-derived CDR1 and CDR2 are LGHNA and YNFKEQ. The CDR3 covers 15 residues. V was pared by 3 bases and J by 7 bases, with 8 bases of the junction left unmatched. CDR3 protein: CASSQEGQGFAGYTF. The CDR3 DNA sequence: TGTGCCAGCAGCCAGGAGGGACAGGGGTTTGCTGGCTACACCTTC.

This sequence joins TRBV30 and TRBJ2-4; 10 bases match TRBD1. CDR1 and CDR2 from the germline V gene are GTSNPN and SVGIG (reference sequence). There are 17 residues in the CDR3. The V and J ends lost 2 bases and 3 bases, in that order; junction bases with no gene match: 10. CDR3 loop: CAWSSTPGTGDKNIQYF. For the CDR3, the DNA is TGTGCCTGGAGTTCAACCCCCGGGACAGGGGACAAAAACATTCAGTACTTC. The full variable domain, its missing parts supplied by reference TRBV30 and TRBJ2-4, is SQTIHQWPATLVQPVGSPLSLECTVEGTSNPNLYWYRQAAGRGLQLLFYSVGIGQISSEVPQNLSASRPQDRQFILSSKKLLLSDSGFYLCAWSSTPGTGDKNIQYFGAGTRLSVL.

This clonotype turned up a few times. The chain is built from TRBV28 and TRBJ2-1; tentative D call: TRBD2 (5 bases). The CDR3 covers 16 residues. V was clipped by 6 bases and J by 4 bases, with 19 bases between them. Germline loops: CDR1 MDHEN, CDR2 SYDVKM. This CDR3 is CASSSLGSALYNEQFF. The CDR3 nucleotides read TGTGCCAGCAGCAGCCTAGGGAGCGCCCTATACAATGAGCAGTTCTTC.

This clonotype has a handful of counts. The chain is built from TRBV7-2 and TRBJ2-1; 13 bases agree with TRBD2. Looked up from germline, CDR1 is SGHTA and CDR2 is FQGNSA. With 5 bases clipped from V and 8 bases from J, the junction kept 15 bases outside the gene matches. CDR3 length: 18 residues. Written as DNA, the CDR3 is TGTGCCAGCAGCGCCTCCCTTTCCGGACTAGCGGGAGTGGATGAGCAGTTCTTC. This sequence encodes CASSASLSGLAGVDEQFF.

The chain employs TRBV5-1 and TRBJ2-7, with 7 bases fitting TRBD1. The CDR3 has 17 residues. The trim removed 4 bases at V and 3 bases at J, leaving 16 bases unmatched. Germline V lookup: CDR1 SGHRS, CDR2 YFSETQ. The CDR3 is CASSQSTGPLYVYEQYF. CDR3 sequence (DNA): TGCGCCAGCAGCCAGTCGACAGGGCCCCTTTACGTCTACGAGCAGTACTTC.

In nucleotides, the CDR3 is TGCGCCAGCAGCTTGGGGACTAATAGCTACGGCTACACCTTC. This sequence encodes CASSLGTNSYGYTF. The chain carries TRBV5-1 and TRBJ1-2, with D hard to call. CDR1 SGHRS and CDR2 YFSETQ come from the germline V gene. V was pared by 0 bases and J by 8 bases, with 14 bases between. CDR3 length: 14 amino acids. The full variable domain, with the rest looked up from reference TRBV5-1 and TRBJ1-2, is KAGVTQTPRYLIKTRGQQVTLSCSPISGHRSVSWYQQTPGQGLQFLFEYFSETQRNKGNFPGRFSGRQFSNSRSEMNVSTLELGDSALYLCASSLGTNSYGYTFGSGTRLTVV.

To note about this clonotype: A read error may account for a junction end that differs from germline. V usage is TRBV29-1 and J usage is TRBJ1-2; TRBD1 aligns across 11 bases. CDR1 is SQVTM and CDR2 is ANQGSEA in the germline V gene. The CDR3 runs 14 residues. The CDR3 is CSVEGQGAPYGYTF. Written as DNA, the CDR3 is TGCAGCGTCGAAGGACAGGGGGCCCCGTATGGCTACACCTTC.

The V call is TRBV5-1, the J call TRBJ2-5; D unresolved. The assigned J gene may be wrong: the sequence end matches TRBJ2-7 better. This CDR3 region has 13 residues. Germline loops: CDR1 SGHRS, CDR2 YFSETQ. This CDR3 reads CASSVGRTYEQYF. CDR3 nucleotides: TGCGCCAGCAGCGTTGGACGGACCTACGAGCAGTACTTC.